A single sample gave rise to the 27 T cell receptor beta chains below, sequenced in a study of blood T cell repertoires in COVID-19. Sequenced by immunoSEQ multiplex PCR; TCRdb stores in-frame clones only, minus some. The repertoire includes about 65,000 clones, 93% of them detected once, and approximately 2.9% sits in the top ten. Sequenced input: peripheral blood. These receptors were taken from a man aged 70 or older with active COVID-19.

J is TRBJ2-4 and V is TRBV28, with 8 bases fitting TRBD1. Germline V CDR1 and CDR2: MDHEN, SYDVKM. The length of the CDR3 is 15 residues. Trimming took 6 bases from V and 0 from J; bases not matched to a gene: 4. In nucleotides, the CDR3 is TGTGCCAGCAGCCGACAGGGGTTAGCCAAAAACATTCAGTACTTC. It codes for CASSRQGLAKNIQYF.

As regards this clone: A read error may account for a junction end that differs from germline. This chain uses TRBV4-1 with TRBJ2-3; TRBD2 aligns across 13 bases. CDR1 is MGHRA and CDR2 is YSYEKL in the germline V gene. This CDR3 region has 13 residues. Here the CDR3 DNA reads TGCGCCAGCAGCCAGCTAGGACTAGCGGGGGCGAATTTT. Translating it yields CASSQLGLAGANF.

CDR3 DNA: TGTGCCAGCCAACGGAACAGGGCGAACACTGAAGCTTTCTTT. It encodes CASQRNRANTEAFF. V gene TRBV18 combines with J gene TRBJ1-1; tentatively, D is TRBD1 (6 bases). This CDR3 has 14 residues. CDR1 is KGHSH, CDR2 LQKENI, per germline. The V and J ends lost 8 bases and 1 base respectively, with 14 bases between them.

The chain combines TRBV6-5 with TRBJ2-5, with 9 bases matching TRBD1. In germline, CDR1 is MNHEY, CDR2 SVGAGI. V trimming: 2 bases; J trimming: 4 bases; junction bases outside the gene matches: 8. The CDR3 has 16 residues. This CDR3 is CASSYQGTGKGETQYF. Here the CDR3 DNA reads TGTGCCAGCAGTTACCAAGGGACAGGGAAGGGAGAGACCCAGTACTTC.

The chain has TRBV9 and TRBJ2-2, with 10 bases aligning to TRBD2. Germline values: CDR1 SGDLS, CDR2 YYNGEE. The CDR3 length is 17 residues. V lost 0 bases and J lost 1; bases outside the gene matches: 3. The CDR3 is CASSVGLAGENTGELFF. CDR3 sequence (DNA): TGTGCCAGCAGCGTAGGCCTAGCGGGGGAGAACACCGGGGAGCTGTTTTTT.

The chain combines TRBV19 with TRBJ1-6; D may be TRBD1 (6 bases). Looked up from germline, CDR1 is LNHDA and CDR2 is SQIVND (reference sequence). This CDR3 contains 15 residues. The germline V and J ends were trimmed by 9 bases and 5 bases, with 17 bases remaining between them. The CDR3 sequence is CASKIQDRDNSPLHF. The CDR3 DNA reads TGTGCCAGCAAGATACAGGACAGAGATAATTCACCCCTCCACTTT.

CDR3 sequence (DNA): TGTGCCAGCAGCTTAGGGCAGGGGAGCACCGGGGAGCTGTTTTTT. This encodes CASSLGQGSTGELFF. The rearrangement joins TRBV7-9 to TRBJ2-2, with D tentatively TRBD1 (6 bases). The germline gives CDR1 SEHNR, CDR2 FQNEAQ (reference sequence). The CDR3 contains 15 residues. Trimming stripped 1 base from V and 4 bases from J, with 10 bases between.

The chain's CDR3 is CASSQDLQRGGPDTQYF. The CDR3 nucleotides are TGTGCCAGCAGCCAAGATCTACAGCGGGGGGGCCCAGATACGCAGTATTTT. The genes are TRBV3-1 (or the pseudogene TRBV3-2) and TRBJ2-3, with 10 bases lining up with TRBD2. The trim removed 0 bases at V and 4 bases at J, leaving 7 bases unmatched. Germline assignment: CDR1 LGHDT and CDR2 YNNKEL (reference sequence). This CDR3 has 17 amino acids.

The genes are TRBV6-5 and TRBJ1-4, with 7 bases fitting TRBD1. J was trimmed by 8 bases and V by 1 base; bases with no gene match: 7. This CDR3 is built from 15 residues. Germline-derived CDR1 and CDR2 are MNHEY and SVGAGI. The CDR3 loop is CASSYFRGQREKLFF. The DNA of the CDR3 is TGTGCCAGCAGTTACTTTAGGGGGCAGAGAGAAAAACTGTTTTTT.

This chain uses TRBV6-2 or TRBV6-3 with TRBJ2-7; 7 bases line up with TRBD2. Trimming removed 5 bases from V and 2 bases from J; junction bases left unmatched: 12. This CDR3 spans 16 amino acids. The V gene's germline CDR1 is MNHEY and CDR2 SVGEGT. Here the CDR3 reads CASSQPGGPLTYEQYF. In DNA form, the CDR3 reads TGTGCCAGCAGTCAGCCGGGAGGCCCCCTTACCTACGAGCAGTACTTC.

The J gene is TRBJ1-2, the V gene TRBV11-2; TRBD1 aligns across 8 bases. CDR1 and CDR2 (germline): SGHAT, FQNNGV. The CDR3 loop spans 13 amino acids. After removal of 3 bases from V and 4 bases from J, the junction contained 1 base not matched to a gene. CDR3 amino acids: CASSLTGVYGYTF. Written as DNA, the CDR3 is TGTGCCAGCAGCTTGACAGGGGTCTATGGCTACACCTTC.

This clone was detected only once. V usage is TRBV11-2 and J usage is TRBJ2-2; D possibly corresponds to TRBD1 (6 bases). The CDR3 is 15 amino acids. With 3 bases removed from V and 4 bases from J, the gap between germline ends came to 12 bases. CDR1 and CDR2 from the germline V gene are SGHAT and FQNNGV. CDR3 sequence (DNA): TGTGCCAGCAGCTTCCAGGGGCCTGGCACCGGGGAGCTGTTTTTT. Translating gives CASSFQGPGTGELFF.

The chain couples TRBV6-5 to TRBJ1-5; 9 bases align to TRBD1. Germline V CDR1 and CDR2: MNHEY, SVGAGI. The CDR3 contains 13 residues. Trimming removed 6 bases from V and 7 bases from J; junction bases left unmatched: 4. The CDR3 loop is CASRGQGGQPQHF. The CDR3 region has the DNA TGTGCCAGCAGGGGACAGGGCGGGCAGCCCCAGCATTTT.

DNA for the CDR3: TGTGCCAGCAGTTTGGGCTACCTCTCTGGGGCCAACGTCCTGACTTTC. This codes for CASSLGYLSGANVLTF. This chain connects TRBV7-9 to TRBJ2-6; D unclear. Trimming cost V 6 bases and J 0 bases, with 12 bases left between them. Germline-derived CDR1 and CDR2 are SEHNR and FQNEAQ (reference sequence). This CDR3 has 16 amino acids. Drawing the rest from reference TRBV7-9 and TRBJ2-6, the complete variable domain is DTGVSQNPRHKITKRGQNVTFRCDPISEHNRLYWYRQTLGQGPEFLTYFQNEAQLEKSRLLSDRFSAERPKGSFSTLEIQRTEQGDSAMYLCASSLGYLSGANVLTFGAGSRLTVL.

This chain uses TRBV5-1 with TRBJ2-7; no reliable D call. Germline CDR1 SGHRS, CDR2 YFSETQ. The V gene lost 6 bases and the J gene lost 0 bases, with 16 bases spanning the gap. There are 15 residues in the CDR3. As DNA, the CDR3 is TGCGCCAGCAATGATGGGCACCCGAGCTCCTACGAGCAGTACGTC. Protein: CASNDGHPSSYEQYV.

This chain links TRBV5-8 with TRBJ1-2; D gene uncertain. Trimming left V 4 bases short and J 4 bases short, with 11 bases between. Germline CDR1 SGHTS, CDR2 YDEGEE. This CDR3 has 13 residues. CDR3 region: CASSPLRGYGYTF. Here the CDR3 DNA reads TGTGCCAGCAGCCCTCTCAGAGGCTATGGCTACACCTTC.

Only one count was recorded for this clone. This chain uses TRBV5-1 with TRBJ1-4; 8 bases are a match to TRBD1. Germline CDR1 and CDR2: SGHRS and YFSETQ. The length of the CDR3 is 14 residues. The V gene end was trimmed by 5 bases and the J gene end by 4 bases; junction bases not matched to a gene: 4. Written as DNA, the CDR3 is TGCGCCAGCAGTATACAGGGGGTTAATGAAAAACTGTTTTTT. As protein: CASSIQGVNEKLFF.

The rearrangement links TRBV2 to TRBJ2-2, with 8 bases fitting TRBD1. J lost 6 bases, V lost 6 bases, and 6 bases had no gene match. The germline V gene encodes CDR1 SNHLY and CDR2 FYNNEI. CDR3 size: 14 residues. For the CDR3, the DNA is TGTGCCAGCAGAGGGACAGGTGGCGCCGGGGAGCTGTTTTTT. The encoded protein is CASRGTGGAGELFF.

The rearrangement joins TRBV7-2 to TRBJ2-1, with 9 bases lining up with TRBD2. CDR3 length equals 15 residues. Per germline, CDR1 SGHTA and CDR2 FQGNSA. V lost 6 bases to trimming and J lost 8 bases; unmatched junction nucleotides: 11. The CDR3 protein is CASRPGGGGIDEQFF. DNA for the CDR3: TGTGCCAGCAGACCCGGCGGGGGGGGGATCGATGAGCAGTTCTTC.

The chain links TRBV4-3 to TRBJ1-4; D remains unclear. Trimming removed 0 bases at V and 2 bases at J, with 19 bases between. The CDR3 sequence is 19 residues long. Germline CDR1 LGHNA, CDR2 YSLEER. The CDR3 nucleotides are TGCGCCAGCAGCCAAGAAAGAGGCTGGTCCACCCCCACTAATGAAAAACTGTTTTTT. Its translation is CASSQERGWSTPTNEKLFF.

The chain links TRBV11-2 to TRBJ1-2; 9 nucleotides match TRBD1. The CDR3 contains 16 residues. CDR1 SGHAT and CDR2 FQNNGV come from the germline V gene. The trim removed 2 bases at V and 1 base at J, leaving 5 bases unmatched. The CDR3 nucleotides read TGTGCCAGCAGCTTATTACCGGACAGGGGTAACTATGGCTACACCTTC. It encodes CASSLLPDRGNYGYTF.

This clone was counted once. V is TRBV19 and J is TRBJ2-1; a weak D match, TRBD1 (6 bases). The CDR3 totals 15 residues. Germline CDR1 is LNHDA and CDR2 is SQIVND (reference sequence). The V end was cut by 6 bases, the J end by 0 bases, with 12 bases between. CDR3 protein: CASREDRNSYNEQFF. In nucleotides, the CDR3 is TGTGCCAGTAGAGAGGACAGAAACTCCTACAATGAGCAGTTCTTC.

V usage is TRBV12-3 or TRBV12-4 and J usage is TRBJ1-4; D ambiguous. This CDR3 region has 12 residues. The V and J ends lost 3 bases and 10 bases respectively, with 9 bases between them. CDR3 sequence (DNA): TGTGCCAGCAGTTTTAACAGCGGAAAACTGTTTTTT. Protein sequence: CASSFNSGKLFF.

The gene calls are TRBV11-2 and TRBJ2-3; 12 bases are shared with TRBD2. Per the germline V gene, CDR1 is SGHAT and CDR2 is FQNNGV. This CDR3 spans 17 amino acids. The V gene end was trimmed by 2 bases and the J gene end by 4 bases; junction bases not matched to a gene: 7. CDR3 coding DNA: TGTGCCAGCAGCTTATGGCTAGCGGGGGGGCTGGCAGATACGCAGTATTTT. Amino acids: CASSLWLAGGLADTQYF.

The CDR3 reads CASSVGGGGLTFEQFF. Here the CDR3 DNA reads TGTGCCAGCAGCGTAGGGGGCGGGGGACTTACATTTGAGCAGTTCTTC. This chain connects TRBV9 to TRBJ2-1; 7 nucleotides agree with TRBD2. J gave up 9 bases and V 0 bases, and 12 bases lay outside the gene matches. The CDR3 has 16 residues. Per germline, CDR1 SGDLS and CDR2 YYNGEE. Complete variable domain (other parts from reference TRBV9 and TRBJ2-1): DSGVTQTPKHLITATGQRVTLRCSPRSGDLSVYWYQQSLDQGLQFLIQYYNGEERAKGNILERFSAQQFPDLHSELNLSSLELGDSALYFCASSVGGGGLTFEQFFGPGTRLTVL.

This clone was recorded only once. The rearrangement joins TRBV5-1 to TRBJ2-5; D call uncertain. The CDR3 runs to 14 residues. V lost 1 base and J lost 5, with 12 bases in between. In germline, CDR1 is SGHRS, CDR2 YFSETQ. The DNA for the CDR3 is TGCGCCAGCAGCTTGTCCTGGATCGGGGAGACCCAGTACTTC. Protein product: CASSLSWIGETQYF.

The genes are TRBV3-1 (or the pseudogene TRBV3-2) and TRBJ2-2; 8 nucleotides match TRBD1. J lost 6 bases, V lost 7 bases, and 7 bases had no gene match. CDR1 is LGHDT and CDR2 is YNNKEL in the germline V gene (reference sequence). The CDR3 runs to 14 residues. This CDR3 is CASNNRGISGELFF. The CDR3 DNA is TGTGCCAGCAACAACAGGGGGATTTCCGGGGAGCTGTTTTTT.